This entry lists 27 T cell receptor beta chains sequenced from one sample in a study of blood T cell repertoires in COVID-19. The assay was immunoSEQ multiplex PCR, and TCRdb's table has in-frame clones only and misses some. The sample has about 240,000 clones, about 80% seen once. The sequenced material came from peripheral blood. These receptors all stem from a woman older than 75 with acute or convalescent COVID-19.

This chain's CDR3 is CASSLVAGDLSNQPQHF. In DNA, the CDR3 is TGTGCCAGCAGTTTAGTGGCAGGGGACCTAAGCAATCAGCCCCAGCATTTT. The chain recombines TRBV28 with TRBJ1-5; TRBD1 is a possible D gene (6 bases). This CDR3 comprises 17 residues. Trimming removed 2 bases at V and 1 base at J, with 15 bases between. Germline V gives CDR1 MDHEN, CDR2 SYDVKM. Full variable domain (remainder filled in from reference TRBV28 and TRBJ1-5): DVKVTQSSRYLVKRTGEKVFLECVQDMDHENMFWYRQDPGLGLRLIYFSYDVKMKEKGDIPEGYSVSREKKERFSLILESASTNQTSMYLCASSLVAGDLSNQPQHFGDGTRLSIL.

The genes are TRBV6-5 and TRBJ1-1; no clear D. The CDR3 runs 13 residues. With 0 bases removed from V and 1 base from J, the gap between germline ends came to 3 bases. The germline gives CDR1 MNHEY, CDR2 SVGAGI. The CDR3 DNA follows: TGTGCCAGCAGTTACTCACAGAACACTGAAGCTTTCTTT. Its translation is CASSYSQNTEAFF.

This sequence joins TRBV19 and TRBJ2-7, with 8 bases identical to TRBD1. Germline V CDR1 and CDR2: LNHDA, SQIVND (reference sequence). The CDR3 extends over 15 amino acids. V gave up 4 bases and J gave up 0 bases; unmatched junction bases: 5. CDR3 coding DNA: TGTGCCAGTAGTACAGGGGGCCTGAGCTCCTACGAGCAGTACTTC. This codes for CASSTGGLSSYEQYF.

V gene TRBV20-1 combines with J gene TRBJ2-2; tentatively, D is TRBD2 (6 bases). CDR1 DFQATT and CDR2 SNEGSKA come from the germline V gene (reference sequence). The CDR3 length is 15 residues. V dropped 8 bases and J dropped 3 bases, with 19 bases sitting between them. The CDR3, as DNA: TGCAGTATTAGTGGAGGGAACTCGGACACCGGGGAGCTGTTTTTT. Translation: CSISGGNSDTGELFF.

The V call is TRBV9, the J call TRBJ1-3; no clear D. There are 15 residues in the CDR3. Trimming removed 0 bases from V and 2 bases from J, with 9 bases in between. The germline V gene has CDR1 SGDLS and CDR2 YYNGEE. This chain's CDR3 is CASSVAPATGNTIYF. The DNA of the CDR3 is TGTGCCAGCAGCGTAGCTCCAGCGACTGGAAACACCATATATTTT. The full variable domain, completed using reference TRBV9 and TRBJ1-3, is DSGVTQTPKHLITATGQRVTLRCSPRSGDLSVYWYQQSLDQGLQFLIQYYNGEERAKGNILERFSAQQFPDLHSELNLSSLELGDSALYFCASSVAPATGNTIYFGEGSWLTVV.

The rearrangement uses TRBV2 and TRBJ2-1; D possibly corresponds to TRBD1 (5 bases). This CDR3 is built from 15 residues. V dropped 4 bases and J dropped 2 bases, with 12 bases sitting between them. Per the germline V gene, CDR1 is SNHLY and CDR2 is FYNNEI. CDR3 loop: CASSGTLKAYNEQFF. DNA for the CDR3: TGTGCCAGCAGTGGGACACTCAAGGCCTACAATGAGCAGTTCTTC.

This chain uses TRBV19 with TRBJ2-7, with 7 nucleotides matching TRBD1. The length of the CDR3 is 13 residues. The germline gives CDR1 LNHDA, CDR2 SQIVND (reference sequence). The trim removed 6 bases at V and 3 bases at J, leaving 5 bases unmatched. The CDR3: CASSSGQLYEQYF. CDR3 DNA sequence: TGTGCCAGTAGCTCGGGACAGCTCTACGAGCAGTACTTC.

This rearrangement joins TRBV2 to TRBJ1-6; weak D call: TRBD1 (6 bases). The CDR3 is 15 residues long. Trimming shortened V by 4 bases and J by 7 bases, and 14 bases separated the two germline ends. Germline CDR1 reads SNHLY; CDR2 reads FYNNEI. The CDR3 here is CASSAGGAGNSPLHF. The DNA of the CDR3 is TGTGCCAGCAGTGCTGGGGGGGCTGGGAATTCACCCCTCCACTTT.

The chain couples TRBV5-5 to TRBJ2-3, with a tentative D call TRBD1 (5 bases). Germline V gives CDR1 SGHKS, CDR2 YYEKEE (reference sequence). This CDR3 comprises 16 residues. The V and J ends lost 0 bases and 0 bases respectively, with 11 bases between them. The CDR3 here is CASSLATAPSTDTQYF. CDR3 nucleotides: TGTGCCAGCAGCTTGGCGACAGCACCTAGCACAGATACGCAGTATTTT.

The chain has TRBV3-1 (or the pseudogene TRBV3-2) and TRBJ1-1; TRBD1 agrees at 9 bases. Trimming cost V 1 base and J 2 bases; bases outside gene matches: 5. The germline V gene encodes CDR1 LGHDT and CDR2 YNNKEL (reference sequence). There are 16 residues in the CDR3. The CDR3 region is CASSQGRDRVNTEAFF. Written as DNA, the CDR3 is TGTGCCAGCAGCCAAGGACGGGACAGGGTTAACACTGAAGCTTTCTTT.

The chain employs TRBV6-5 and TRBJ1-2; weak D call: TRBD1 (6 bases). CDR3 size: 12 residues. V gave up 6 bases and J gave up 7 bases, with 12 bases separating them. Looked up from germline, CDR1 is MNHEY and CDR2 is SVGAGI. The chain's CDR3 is CASRTNRVGYTF. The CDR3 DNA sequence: TGTGCCAGCAGAACGAACAGGGTTGGCTACACCTTC.

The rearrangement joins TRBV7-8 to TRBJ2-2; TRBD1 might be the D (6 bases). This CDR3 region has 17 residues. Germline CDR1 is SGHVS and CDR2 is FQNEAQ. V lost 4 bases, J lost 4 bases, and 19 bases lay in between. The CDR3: CASSYDRLIDVTGELFF. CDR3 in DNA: TGTGCCAGCAGCTACGACAGGCTGATCGACGTCACCGGGGAGCTGTTTTTT.

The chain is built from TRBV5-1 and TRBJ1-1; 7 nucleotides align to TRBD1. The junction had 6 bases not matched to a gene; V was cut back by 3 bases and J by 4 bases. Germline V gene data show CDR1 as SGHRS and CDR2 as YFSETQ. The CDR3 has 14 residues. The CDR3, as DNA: TGCGCCAGCAGCTCGACAGGGAGGAGCACTGAAGCTTTCTTT. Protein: CASSSTGRSTEAFF.

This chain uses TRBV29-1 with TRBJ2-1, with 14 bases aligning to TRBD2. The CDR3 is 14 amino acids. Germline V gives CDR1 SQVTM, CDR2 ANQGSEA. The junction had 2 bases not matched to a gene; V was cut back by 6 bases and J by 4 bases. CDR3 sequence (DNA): TGCAGCGTGGGACTAGCGGGGGCTTACAATGAGCAGTTCTTC. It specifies CSVGLAGAYNEQFF.

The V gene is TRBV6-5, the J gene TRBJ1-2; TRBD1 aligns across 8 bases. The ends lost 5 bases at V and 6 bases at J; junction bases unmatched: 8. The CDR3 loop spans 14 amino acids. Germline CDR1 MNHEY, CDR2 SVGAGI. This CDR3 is CASSQKRTGHGYTF. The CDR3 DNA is TGTGCCAGCAGTCAGAAGCGGACAGGGCATGGCTACACCTTC.

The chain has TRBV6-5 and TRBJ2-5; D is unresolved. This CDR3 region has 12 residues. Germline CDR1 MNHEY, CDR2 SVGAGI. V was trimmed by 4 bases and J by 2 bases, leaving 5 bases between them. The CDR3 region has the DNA TGTGCCAGCAGTTCACGGCAAGAGACCCAGTACTTC. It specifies CASSSRQETQYF.

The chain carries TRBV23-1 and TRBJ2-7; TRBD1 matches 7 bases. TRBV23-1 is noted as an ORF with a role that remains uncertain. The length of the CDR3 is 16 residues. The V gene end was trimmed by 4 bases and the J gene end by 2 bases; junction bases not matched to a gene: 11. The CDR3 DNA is TGCGCCAGCAGTCTACTCTTCGAAGGGGGCACCTACGAGCAGTACTTC. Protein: CASSLLFEGGTYEQYF.

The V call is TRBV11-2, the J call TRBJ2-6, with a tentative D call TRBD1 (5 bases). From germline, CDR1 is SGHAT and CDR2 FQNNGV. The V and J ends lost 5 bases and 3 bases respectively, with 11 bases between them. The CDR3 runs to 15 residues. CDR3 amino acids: CASSIRVDGANVLTF. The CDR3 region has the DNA TGTGCCAGCAGCATCAGGGTGGATGGGGCCAACGTCCTGACTTTC. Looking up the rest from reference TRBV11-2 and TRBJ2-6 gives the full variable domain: EAGVAQSPRYKIIEKRQSVAFWCNPISGHATLYWYQQILGQGPKLLIQFQNNGVVDDSQLPKDRFSAERLKGVDSTLKIQPAKLEDSAVYLCASSIRVDGANVLTFGAGSRLTVL.

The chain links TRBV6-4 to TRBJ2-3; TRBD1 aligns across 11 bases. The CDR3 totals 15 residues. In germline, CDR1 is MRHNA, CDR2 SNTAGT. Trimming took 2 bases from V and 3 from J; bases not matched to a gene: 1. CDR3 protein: CASSDRDRGTDTQYF. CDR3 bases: TGTGCCAGCAGTGACAGGGACAGGGGGACAGATACGCAGTATTTT.

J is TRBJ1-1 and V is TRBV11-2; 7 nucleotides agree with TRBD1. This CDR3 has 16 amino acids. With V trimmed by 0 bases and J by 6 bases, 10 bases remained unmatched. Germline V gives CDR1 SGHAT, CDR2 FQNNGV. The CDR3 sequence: CASSLDPTGTQAEAFF. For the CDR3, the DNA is TGTGCCAGCAGCTTAGACCCGACAGGGACGCAGGCTGAAGCTTTCTTT.

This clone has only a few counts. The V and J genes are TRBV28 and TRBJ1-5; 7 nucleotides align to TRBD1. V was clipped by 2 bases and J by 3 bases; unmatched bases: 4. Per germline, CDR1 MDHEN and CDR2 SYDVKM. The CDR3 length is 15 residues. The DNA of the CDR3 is TGTGCCAGCAGTTTAGGAGGGGGCAACAATCAGCCCCAGCATTTT. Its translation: CASSLGGGNNQPQHF.

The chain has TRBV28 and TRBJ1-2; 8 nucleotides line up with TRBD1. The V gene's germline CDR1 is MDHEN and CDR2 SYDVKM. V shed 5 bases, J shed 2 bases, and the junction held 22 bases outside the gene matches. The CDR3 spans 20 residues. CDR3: CASSPLSGRGRFLLNYGYTF. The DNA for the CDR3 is TGTGCCAGCAGTCCTCTTTCGGGCAGGGGGCGTTTCCTACTAAACTATGGCTACACCTTC.

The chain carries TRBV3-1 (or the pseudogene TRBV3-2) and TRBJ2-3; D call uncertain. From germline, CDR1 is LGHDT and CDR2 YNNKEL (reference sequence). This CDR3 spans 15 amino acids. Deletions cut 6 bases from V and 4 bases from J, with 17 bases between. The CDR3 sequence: CASSLKKIGADTQYF. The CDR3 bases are TGTGCCAGCAGTCTAAAAAAGATTGGTGCAGATACGCAGTATTTT.

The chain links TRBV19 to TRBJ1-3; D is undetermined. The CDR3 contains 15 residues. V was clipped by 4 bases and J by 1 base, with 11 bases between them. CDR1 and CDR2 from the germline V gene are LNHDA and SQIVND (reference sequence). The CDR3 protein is CASSRMGASGNTIYF. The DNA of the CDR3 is TGTGCCAGTAGTAGAATGGGAGCATCTGGAAACACCATATATTTT.

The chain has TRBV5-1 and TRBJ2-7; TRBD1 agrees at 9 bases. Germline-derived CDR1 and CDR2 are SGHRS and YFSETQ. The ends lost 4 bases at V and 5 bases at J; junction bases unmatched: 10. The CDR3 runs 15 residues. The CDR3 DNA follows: TGCGCCAGCAGCCTACCGGGACAGGGTTCCCACGAGCAGTACTTC. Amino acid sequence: CASSLPGQGSHEQYF.

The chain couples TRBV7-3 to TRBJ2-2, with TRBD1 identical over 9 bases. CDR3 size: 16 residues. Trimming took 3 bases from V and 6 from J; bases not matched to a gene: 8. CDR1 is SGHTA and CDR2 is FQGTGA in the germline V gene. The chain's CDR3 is CASSFGTGFGAGELFF. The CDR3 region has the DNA TGTGCCAGCAGCTTCGGGACAGGGTTTGGGGCCGGGGAGCTGTTTTTT.

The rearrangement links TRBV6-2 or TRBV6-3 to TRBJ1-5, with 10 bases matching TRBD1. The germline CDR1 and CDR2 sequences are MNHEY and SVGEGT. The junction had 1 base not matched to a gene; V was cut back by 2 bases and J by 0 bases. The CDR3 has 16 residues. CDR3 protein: CASSYGQGVSNQPQHF. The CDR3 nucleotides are TGTGCCAGCAGTTACGGACAGGGGGTTAGCAATCAGCCCCAGCATTTT.